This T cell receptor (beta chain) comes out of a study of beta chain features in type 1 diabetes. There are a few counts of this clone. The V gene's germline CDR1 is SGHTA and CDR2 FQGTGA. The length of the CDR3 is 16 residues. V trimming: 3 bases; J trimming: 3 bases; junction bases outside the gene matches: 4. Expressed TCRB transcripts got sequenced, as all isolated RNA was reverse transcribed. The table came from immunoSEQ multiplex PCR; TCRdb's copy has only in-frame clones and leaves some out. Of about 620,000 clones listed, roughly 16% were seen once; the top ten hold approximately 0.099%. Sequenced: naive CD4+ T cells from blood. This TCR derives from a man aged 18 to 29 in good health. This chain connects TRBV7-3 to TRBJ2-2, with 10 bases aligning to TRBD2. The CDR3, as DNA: TGTGCCAGCAGCTTGAGCGGGAGGGCCTACACCGGGGAGCTGTTTTTT. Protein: CASSLSGRAYTGELFF.